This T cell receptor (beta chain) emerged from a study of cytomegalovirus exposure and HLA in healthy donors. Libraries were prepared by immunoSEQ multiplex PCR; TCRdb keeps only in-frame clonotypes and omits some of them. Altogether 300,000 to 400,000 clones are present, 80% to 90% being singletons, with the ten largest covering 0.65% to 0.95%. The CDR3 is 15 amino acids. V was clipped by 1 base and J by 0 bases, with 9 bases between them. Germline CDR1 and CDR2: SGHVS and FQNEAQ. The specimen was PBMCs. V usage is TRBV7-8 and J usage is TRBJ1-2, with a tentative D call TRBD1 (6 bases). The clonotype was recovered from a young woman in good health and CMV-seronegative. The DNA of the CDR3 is TGTGCCAGCAGCTTAGGGGGACAAGCTAACTATGGCTACACCTTC. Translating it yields CASSLGGQANYGYTF.